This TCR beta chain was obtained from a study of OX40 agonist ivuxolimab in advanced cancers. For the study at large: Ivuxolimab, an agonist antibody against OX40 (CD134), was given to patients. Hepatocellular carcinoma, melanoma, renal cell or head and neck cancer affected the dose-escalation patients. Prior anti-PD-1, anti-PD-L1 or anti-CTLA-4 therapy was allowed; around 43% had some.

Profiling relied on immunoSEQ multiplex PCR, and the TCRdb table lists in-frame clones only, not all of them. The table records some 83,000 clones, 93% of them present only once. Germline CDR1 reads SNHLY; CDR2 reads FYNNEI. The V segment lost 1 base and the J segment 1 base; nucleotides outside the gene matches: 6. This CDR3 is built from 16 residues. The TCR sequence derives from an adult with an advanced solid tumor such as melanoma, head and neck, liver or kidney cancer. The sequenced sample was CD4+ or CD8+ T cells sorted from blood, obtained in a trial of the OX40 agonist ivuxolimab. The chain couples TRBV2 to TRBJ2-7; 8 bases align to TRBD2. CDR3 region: CASSEDSGTGSYEQYF. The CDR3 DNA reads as TGTGCCAGCAGTGAAGATAGCGGGACTGGGTCCTACGAGCAGTACTTC.